What follows is one T cell receptor beta chain and its context. This entry comes from a study of blood T cell repertoires in COVID-19. The V gene lost 3 bases and the J gene lost 4 bases, with 18 bases spanning the gap. The CDR3 extends over 16 amino acids. Germline CDR1 SGHTA, CDR2 FQGNSA. Repertoires were generated with immunoSEQ multiplex PCR, while TCRdb's copy carries only in-frame clones and drops some. The repertoire holds about 99,000 clones, with approximately 80% as singletons. The sample taken for sequencing was peripheral blood. This rearrangement joins TRBV7-2 to TRBJ1-2, with D maybe TRBD1 (6 bases). This clonotype was sampled from a woman older than 75 with active or convalescent COVID-19. CDR3 nucleotides: TGTGCCAGCAGCTTGAACAGGGAATGGGGGCCCTATGGCTACACCTTC. Amino acid sequence: CASSLNREWGPYGYTF.